Included here is one TCR beta chain sequence, with context. Its antigen is as yet unknown. The data derive from a study of T cells in localized non-small cell lung cancer. The study, taken as a whole, reports: Turning up in adjacent lung were a median approximately 57 of the top 100 tumor clones. It was uninvolved adjacent lung that showed the highest T cell clonality, exceeding tumor. Higher T cell density in the blood was associated with longer overall survival, whereas higher adjacent-lung clonality associated with shorter survival. Owing to sequencing of a solitary tumor region, heterogeneity cannot be discounted.

Data came from immunoSEQ multiplex PCR; TCRdb stores just in-frame clones and leaves some out. This table holds approximately 83,000 clones, 88% found once. This CDR3 spans 14 amino acids. The ends lost 8 bases at V and 5 bases at J; junction bases unmatched: 8. Germline loops: CDR1 SNHLY, CDR2 FYNNEI. The sequence was collected from a woman between 35 and 70 years old with stage I squamous cell lung carcinoma. The material sequenced was peripheral blood, taken before any cancer treatment. The J gene is TRBJ2-2, the V gene TRBV2; 7 bases are shared with TRBD1. The CDR3 here is CASLDRVGTGELFF. The CDR3 coding sequence is TGTGCCAGCCTAGACAGGGTTGGAACCGGGGAGCTGTTTTTT.